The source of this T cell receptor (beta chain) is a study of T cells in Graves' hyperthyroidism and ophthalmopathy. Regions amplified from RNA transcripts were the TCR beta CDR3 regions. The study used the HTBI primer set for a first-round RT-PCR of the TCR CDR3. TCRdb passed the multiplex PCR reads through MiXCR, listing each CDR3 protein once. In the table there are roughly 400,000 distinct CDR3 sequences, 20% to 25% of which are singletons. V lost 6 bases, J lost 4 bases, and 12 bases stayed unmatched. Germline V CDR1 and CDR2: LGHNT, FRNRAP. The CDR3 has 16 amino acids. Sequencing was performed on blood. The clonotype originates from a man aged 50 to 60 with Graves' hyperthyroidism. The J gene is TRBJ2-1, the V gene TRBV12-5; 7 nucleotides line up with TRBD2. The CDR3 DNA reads TGTGCTAGTGGCCTACATAGGAGCGGGGTATACAATGAGCAGTTCTTC. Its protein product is CASGLHRSGVYNEQFF.